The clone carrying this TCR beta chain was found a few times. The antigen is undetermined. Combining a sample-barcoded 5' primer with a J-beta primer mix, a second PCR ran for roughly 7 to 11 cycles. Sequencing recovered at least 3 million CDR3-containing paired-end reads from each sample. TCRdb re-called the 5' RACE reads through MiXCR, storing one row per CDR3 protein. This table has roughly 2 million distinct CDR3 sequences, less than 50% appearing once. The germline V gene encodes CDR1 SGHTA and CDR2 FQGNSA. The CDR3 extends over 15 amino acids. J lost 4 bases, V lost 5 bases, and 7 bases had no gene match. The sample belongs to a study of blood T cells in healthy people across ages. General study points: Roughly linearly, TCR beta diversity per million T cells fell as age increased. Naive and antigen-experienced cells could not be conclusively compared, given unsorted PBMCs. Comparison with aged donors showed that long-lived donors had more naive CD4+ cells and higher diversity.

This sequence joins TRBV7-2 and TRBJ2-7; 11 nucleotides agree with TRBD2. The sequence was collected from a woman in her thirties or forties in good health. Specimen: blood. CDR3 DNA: TGTGCCAGCAGCCGCCAAGGGACTAGCGGATACGAGCAGTACTTC. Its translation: CASSRQGTSGYEQYF.